The present T cell receptor (beta chain) was sequenced within a study of type 1 and type 2 diabetes patients. Across the study: T cells were magnetically sorted from PBMCs as CD4+ or CD8+ subsets.

Amplification started from genomic DNA. A primer set of 30 forward and 13 reverse primers amplified the CDR3. A single record per CDR3 protein comes from TCRdb applying MiXCR to the multiplex PCR reads. The sample lists 270,000 or so distinct CDR3 sequences, over 45% occurring once. V was shortened by 6 bases and J by 7 bases, with 13 bases between the two germline ends. The length of the CDR3 is 12 residues. CDR1 and CDR2 from the germline V gene are MNHNS and SASEGT. The sequence was collected from a man aged 18 to 29 with type 2 diabetes. Sample: peripheral blood mononuclear cells (PBMCs). The V call is TRBV6-1, the J call TRBJ2-7; no clear D gene. The CDR3 is CASSNSLGEQYF. The CDR3 bases are TGTGCCAGCAGCAACTCTCTGGGTGAGCAGTACTTC.